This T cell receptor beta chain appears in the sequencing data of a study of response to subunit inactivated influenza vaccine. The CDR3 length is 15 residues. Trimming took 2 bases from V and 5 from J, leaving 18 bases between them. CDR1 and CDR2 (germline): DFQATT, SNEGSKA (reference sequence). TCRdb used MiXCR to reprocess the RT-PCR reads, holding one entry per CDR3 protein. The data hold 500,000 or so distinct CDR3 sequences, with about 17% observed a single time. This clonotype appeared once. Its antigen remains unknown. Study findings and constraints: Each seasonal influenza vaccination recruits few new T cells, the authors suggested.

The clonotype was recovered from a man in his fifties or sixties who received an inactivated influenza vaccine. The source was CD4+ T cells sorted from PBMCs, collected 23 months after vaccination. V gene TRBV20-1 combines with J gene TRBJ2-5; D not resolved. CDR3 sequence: CSARKGTGLAETQYF. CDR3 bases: TGCAGTGCTAGAAAGGGTACTGGGCTTGCTGAGACCCAGTACTTC.